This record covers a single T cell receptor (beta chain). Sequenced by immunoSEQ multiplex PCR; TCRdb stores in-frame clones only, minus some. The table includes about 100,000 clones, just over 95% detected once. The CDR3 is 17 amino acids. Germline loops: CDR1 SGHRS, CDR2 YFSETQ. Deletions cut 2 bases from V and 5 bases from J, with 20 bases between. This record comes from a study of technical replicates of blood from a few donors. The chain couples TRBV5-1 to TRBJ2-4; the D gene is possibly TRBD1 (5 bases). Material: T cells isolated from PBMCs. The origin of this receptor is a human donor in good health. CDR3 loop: CASSLQPVGIGENIQYF. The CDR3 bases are TGCGCCAGCAGCTTACAACCGGTGGGAATAGGGGAAAACATTCAGTACTTC.